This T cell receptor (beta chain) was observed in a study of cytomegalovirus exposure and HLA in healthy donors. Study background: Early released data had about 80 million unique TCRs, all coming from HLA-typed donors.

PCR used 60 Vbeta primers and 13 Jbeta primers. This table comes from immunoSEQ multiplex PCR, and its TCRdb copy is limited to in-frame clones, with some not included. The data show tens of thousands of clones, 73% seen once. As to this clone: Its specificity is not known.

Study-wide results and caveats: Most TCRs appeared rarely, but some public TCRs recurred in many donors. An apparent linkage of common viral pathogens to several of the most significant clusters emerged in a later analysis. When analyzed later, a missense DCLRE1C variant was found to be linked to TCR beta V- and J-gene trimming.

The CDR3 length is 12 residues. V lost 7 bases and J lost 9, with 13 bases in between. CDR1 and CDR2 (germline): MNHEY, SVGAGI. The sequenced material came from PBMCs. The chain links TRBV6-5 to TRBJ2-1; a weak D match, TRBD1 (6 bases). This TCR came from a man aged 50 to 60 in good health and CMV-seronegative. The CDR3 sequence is CASITGFGEQFF. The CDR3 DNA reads TGTGCCAGCATCACAGGGTTCGGTGAGCAGTTCTTC.